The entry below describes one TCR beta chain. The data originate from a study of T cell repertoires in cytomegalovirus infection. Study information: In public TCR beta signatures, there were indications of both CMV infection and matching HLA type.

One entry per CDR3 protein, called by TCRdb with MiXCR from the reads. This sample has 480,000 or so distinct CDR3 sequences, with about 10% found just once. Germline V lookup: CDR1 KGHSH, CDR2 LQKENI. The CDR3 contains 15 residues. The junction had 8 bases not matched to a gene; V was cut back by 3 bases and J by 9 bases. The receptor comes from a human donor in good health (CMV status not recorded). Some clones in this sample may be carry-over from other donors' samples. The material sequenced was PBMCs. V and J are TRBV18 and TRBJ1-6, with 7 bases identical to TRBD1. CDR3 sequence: CASSPETGLTSPLHF. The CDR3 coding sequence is TGTGCCAGCTCACCGGAGACAGGGCTTACTTCACCCCTCCACTTT.